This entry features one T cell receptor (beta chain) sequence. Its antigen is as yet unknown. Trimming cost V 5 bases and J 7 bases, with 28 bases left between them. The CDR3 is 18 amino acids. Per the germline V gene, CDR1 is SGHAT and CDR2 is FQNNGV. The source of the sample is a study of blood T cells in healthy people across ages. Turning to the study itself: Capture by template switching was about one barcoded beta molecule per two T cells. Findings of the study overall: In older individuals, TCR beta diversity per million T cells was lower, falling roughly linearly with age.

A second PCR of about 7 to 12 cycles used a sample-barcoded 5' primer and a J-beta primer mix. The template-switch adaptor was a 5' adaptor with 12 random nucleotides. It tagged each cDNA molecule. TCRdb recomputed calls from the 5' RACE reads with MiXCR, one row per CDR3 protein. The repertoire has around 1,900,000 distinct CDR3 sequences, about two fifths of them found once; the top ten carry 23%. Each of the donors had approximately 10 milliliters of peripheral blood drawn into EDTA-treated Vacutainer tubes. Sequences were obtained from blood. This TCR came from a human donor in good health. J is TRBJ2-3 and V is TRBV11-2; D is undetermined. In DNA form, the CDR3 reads TGTGCCAGCAGCCCCTCGACCGGGCAGGCAACAGCCGCGCATACGCAGTATTTT. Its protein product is CASSPSTGQATAAHTQYF.